These 10 T cell receptor beta chains share one sample of origin, sequenced in a study of cytomegalovirus exposure and HLA in healthy donors. PCR was performed using 60 Vbeta and 13 Jbeta primers. Produced via immunoSEQ multiplex PCR; TCRdb's table is partial and in-frame only. The sample comprises under 250,000 clones, about 77% of which are singletons, and roughly 3% rests with the top ten. The sequenced sample consisted of PBMCs. The source of these receptors is a woman under 40 in good health and CMV-seronegative.

In this sample, this clone is medium-sized. CDR3 protein: CASSYGEEGGGDTQYF. The CDR3 region has the DNA TGTGCCAGCAGTTACGGGGAGGAGGGGGGGGGAGATACGCAGTATTTT. V is TRBV6-6 and J is TRBJ2-3; tentative D call: TRBD2 (7 bases). The length of the CDR3 is 16 residues. V shed 2 bases and J shed 5 bases, with 17 bases lying between them. From germline, CDR1 is MNHNY and CDR2 SVGAGI (reference sequence).

V gene TRBV5-6 combines with J gene TRBJ1-2; 10 bases agree with TRBD1. The CDR3 contains 19 residues. J gave up 5 bases and V 2 bases, and 18 bases lay outside the gene matches. CDR1 SGHDT and CDR2 YYEEEE come from the germline V gene. CDR3: CASSFPGGTGVRIGYGYTF. DNA for the CDR3: TGTGCCAGCAGCTTTCCTGGTGGGACAGGGGTGCGTATAGGGTATGGCTACACCTTC. The variable domain in full, completed from reference TRBV5-6 and TRBJ1-2, reads DAGVTQSPTHLIKTRGQQVTLRCSPKSGHDTVSWYQQALGQGPQFIFQYYEEEERQRGNFPDRFSGHQFPNYSSELNVNALLLGDSALYLCASSFPGGTGVRIGYGYTFGSGTRLTVV.

The sample holds a few counts of this clone. This rearrangement joins TRBV12-5 to TRBJ1-3; possible D gene TRBD1, 5 bases. From germline, CDR1 is LGHNT and CDR2 FRNRAP. The CDR3 extends over 14 amino acids. Deletions cut 8 bases from V and 4 bases from J, with 15 bases between. The CDR3 protein is CASIDSGEGNTIYF. For the CDR3, the DNA is TGTGCTAGTATAGATTCGGGGGAGGGAAACACCATATATTTT.

This chain uses TRBV18 with TRBJ1-1, with 7 bases that match TRBD1. The CDR3 covers 13 residues. The germline V gene has CDR1 KGHSH and CDR2 LQKENI. The J segment lost 1 base and the V segment lost 6 bases, leaving 2 bases of the junction unmatched. This CDR3 is CASSRQGNTEAFF. In DNA form, the CDR3 reads TGTGCCAGCTCGCGACAGGGGAACACTGAAGCTTTCTTT.

The rearrangement links TRBV7-3 to TRBJ2-1; D is unresolved. V shed 3 bases and J shed 5 bases, with 11 bases lying between them. Germline loops: CDR1 SGHTA, CDR2 FQGTGA. The CDR3 is made up of 14 amino acids. CDR3 in amino acids: CASSFSFRDNEQFF. In nucleotides, the CDR3 is TGTGCCAGCAGCTTCTCCTTCCGGGACAATGAGCAGTTCTTC.

For the CDR3, the DNA is TGTGCCAGCAGCGTAGAAGAGGCGGGATTCTCTGGAAACACCATATATTTT. Residues: CASSVEEAGFSGNTIYF. V is TRBV9 and J is TRBJ1-3; D is ambiguous. Germline CDR1 SGDLS, CDR2 YYNGEE. This CDR3 has 17 residues. V lost 0 bases to trimming and J lost 0 bases, with 13 bases between them.

This rearrangement joins TRBV19 to TRBJ1-6; 8 bases match TRBD1. V was pared by 4 bases and J by 7 bases, with 3 bases of the junction left unmatched. This CDR3 is built from 14 residues. Germline CDR1 is LNHDA and CDR2 is SQIVND (reference sequence). The CDR3 DNA reads as TGTGCCAGTAGTAATACAGGGGGGAATTCACCCCTCCACTTT. Protein sequence: CASSNTGGNSPLHF.

Of note for this clone: The junction differs from germline at one of its ends, possibly a read error. Other DNA sequences in this sample translate to the same CDR3. CDR3 loop: CASSFTGWEETQYF. The CDR3 DNA reads as TGCGCCAGCAGCTTCACAGGGTGGGAGGAGACCCAGTACTTC. This chain joins TRBV5-4 and TRBJ2-5; D is possibly TRBD1 (6 bases). Germline CDR1 and CDR2: SGHNT and YYREEE (reference sequence). This CDR3 is 14 amino acids long.

The J gene is TRBJ2-1, the V gene TRBV6-1; the match to TRBD1 covers 8 bases. The germline V gene encodes CDR1 MNHNS and CDR2 SASEGT. The V gene end was trimmed by 4 bases and the J gene end by 8 bases; junction bases not matched to a gene: 13. The CDR3 is 16 residues long. CDR3 coding DNA: TGTGCCAGCAGTGCGTGGGGACAGGAGGCTTTTCATGAGCAGTTCTTC. Residues: CASSAWGQEAFHEQFF.

This clone was detected a few times. The V gene is TRBV2, the J gene TRBJ1-2; TRBD1 matches at 7 bases. The germline V gene encodes CDR1 SNHLY and CDR2 FYNNEI. This CDR3 is built from 13 residues. V was clipped by 5 bases and J by 7 bases; unmatched bases: 7. As DNA, the CDR3 is TGTGCCAGCAGTACGACAGGGCCGACTGGCTACACCTTC. Residues: CASSTTGPTGYTF.